A single sample is the source of the 10 T cell receptor beta chains below, sequenced in a study of vaccination and CD4 T cells after COVID-19. These receptors' antigens are unknown. Specified treatment: roughly nine-day PBMC culture with coronavirus spike peptide pools or control peptides (ViraFEST assay). The Oncomine TCR Beta short-read assay was applied to DNA of cultured CD4+ T cells. TCRdb passed the PCR reads through MiXCR, listing each CDR3 protein once. The sample holds about 17,000 distinct CDR3 sequences, 45% to 65% seen once. The sample was CD4+ T cells from blood, cultured in vitro. All receptors come from a human donor who had recovered from COVID-19.

The chain uses TRBV5-1 and TRBJ1-2; the D gene is possibly TRBD1 (6 bases). Trimming shortened V by 5 bases and J by 0 bases, and 8 bases separated the two germline ends. The CDR3 is made up of 13 amino acids. Germline CDR1 reads SGHRS; CDR2 reads YFSETQ. The CDR3 DNA reads TGCGCCAGCAGTACAGGGTCTAACTATGGCTACACCTTC. Its protein product is CASSTGSNYGYTF.

The chain's CDR3 is CASSWTSGVYTDTQYF. The CDR3 region has the DNA TGTGCCAGCAGTTGGACTAGCGGCGTTTACACAGATACGCAGTATTTT. This chain joins TRBV2 and TRBJ2-3; 10 bases align to TRBD2. Per the germline V gene, CDR1 is SNHLY and CDR2 is FYNNEI. CDR3 size: 16 residues. Trimming at V came to 5 bases and at J to 2 bases, leaving 7 bases not matched to a gene.

This chain links TRBV10-3 with TRBJ2-3; D remains unclear. The CDR3 contains 12 residues. Germline V gene data show CDR1 as ENHRY and CDR2 as SYGVKD. V lost 6 bases and J lost 5, with 9 bases in between. The CDR3 is CAIRTPGDTQYF. The CDR3 nucleotides are TGTGCCATCAGAACCCCAGGAGATACGCAGTATTTT.

This clonotype came up a few times. The J gene is TRBJ1-2, the V gene TRBV30; TRBD1 aligns across 7 bases. This CDR3 has 12 residues. Losses at the gene ends were 2 bases for V and 7 bases for J; bases not matched to a gene: 4. The germline V gene has CDR1 GTSNPN and CDR2 SVGIG (reference sequence). CDR3 sequence (DNA): TGTGCCTGGAGTCTGAACAGGGGTGGCTACACCTTC. Its protein product is CAWSLNRGGYTF.

The rearrangement joins TRBV19 to TRBJ1-5; D is ambiguous. CDR1 LNHDA and CDR2 SQIVND come from the germline V gene (reference sequence). Between the trimmed V and J ends, which lost 0 bases and 6 bases, there was a span of 9 bases. This CDR3 region has 14 residues. This CDR3 reads CASSIDSFGQPQHF. The CDR3 nucleotides are TGTGCCAGTAGTATAGACAGTTTTGGTCAGCCCCAGCATTTT. The full variable domain, in which reference TRBV19 and TRBJ1-5 provide the parts outside the CDR3, is DGGITQSPKYLFRKEGQNVTLSCEQNLNHDAMYWYRQDPGQGLRLIYYSQIVNDFQKGDIAEGYSVSREKKESFPLTVTSAQKNPTAFYLCASSIDSFGQPQHFGDGTRLSIL.

V usage is TRBV7-2 and J usage is TRBJ2-7; 10 bases agree with TRBD2. Germline V CDR1 and CDR2: SGHTA, FQGNSA. V shed 2 bases, J shed 10 bases, and the junction held 8 bases outside the gene matches. The CDR3 loop spans 14 amino acids. DNA of the CDR3: TGTGCCAGCAGCTTACTGATGCTAGCGGGGGAACAGTACTTC. This sequence encodes CASSLLMLAGEQYF.

This clonotype was detected once. CDR3 loop: CASSMDRGLYSTEAFF. The CDR3 DNA reads TGTGCCAGTAGTATGGACAGGGGGCTTTACAGCACTGAAGCTTTCTTT. This sequence joins TRBV19 and TRBJ1-1; 11 bases match TRBD1. This CDR3 is 16 amino acids long. V gave up 3 bases and J gave up 4 bases; unmatched junction bases: 7. Germline CDR1 LNHDA, CDR2 SQIVND (reference sequence).

The table lists this clonotype with a count of one. The rearrangement links TRBV5-4 to TRBJ2-3; TRBD2 matches 12 bases. This CDR3 comprises 16 residues. The ends lost 3 bases at V and 1 base at J; junction bases unmatched: 3. The germline V gene encodes CDR1 SGHNT and CDR2 YYREEE (reference sequence). CDR3 residues: CASSSRTSGGTDTQYF. The CDR3 DNA sequence: TGTGCCAGCAGCTCTAGGACTAGCGGGGGCACAGATACGCAGTATTTT.

The chain links TRBV28 to TRBJ1-5; tentatively, D is TRBD1 (6 bases). The germline V and J ends were trimmed by 4 bases and 6 bases, with 13 bases remaining between them. The length of the CDR3 is 14 residues. The germline V gene has CDR1 MDHEN and CDR2 SYDVKM. The CDR3 nucleotides are TGTGCCAGCAGTTCAGAGGGGGGCGTTCAGCCCCAGCATTTT. Its translation is CASSSEGGVQPQHF.

Only a few counts were recorded for this clonotype. The genes are TRBV20-1 and TRBJ1-3; 12 nucleotides align to TRBD1. The V gene's germline CDR1 is DFQATT and CDR2 SNEGSKA (reference sequence). V dropped 3 bases and J dropped 0; count of bases not matched to a gene: 18. The CDR3 is 21 residues long. The CDR3: CSARFGFTGTGGRRSGNTIYF. CDR3 bases: TGCAGTGCTAGGTTCGGATTTACGGGGACAGGGGGCCGCCGCTCTGGAAACACCATATATTTT.